The sequence of this T cell receptor (beta chain) was determined in a study of T-cell reconstitution after alpha-beta-depleted transplantation in children. V was pared by 1 base and J by 9 bases, with 16 bases between. This CDR3 has 15 residues. Germline CDR1 reads SGHVS; CDR2 reads FQNEAQ. This clonotype was counted ten times or more. TCRbeta library construction was performed incorporating unique molecular identifiers. One entry per CDR3 protein results from TCRdb running MiXCR on the PCR reads. The sample lists roughly 200,000 distinct CDR3 sequences, about 6.4% occurring once. V is TRBV7-8 and J is TRBJ2-1; D remains unclear. This clonotype was obtained from a human donor who donated a stem cell graft to a child with Wiskott-Aldrich syndrome. Material: PBMCs from the stem cell graft donor, obtained from the stem cell graft. Here the CDR3 reads CASSLDERLIGEQFF. The CDR3 region has the DNA TGTGCCAGCAGCTTAGATGAGAGGCTTATTGGTGAGCAGTTCTTC. Variable domain in full (rest from reference TRBV7-8 and TRBJ2-1): GAGVSQSPRYKVAKRGQDVALRCDPISGHVSLFWYQQALGQGPEFLTYFQNEAQLDKSGLPSDRFFAERPEGSVSTLKIQRTQQEDSAVYLCASSLDERLIGEQFFGPGTRLTVL.